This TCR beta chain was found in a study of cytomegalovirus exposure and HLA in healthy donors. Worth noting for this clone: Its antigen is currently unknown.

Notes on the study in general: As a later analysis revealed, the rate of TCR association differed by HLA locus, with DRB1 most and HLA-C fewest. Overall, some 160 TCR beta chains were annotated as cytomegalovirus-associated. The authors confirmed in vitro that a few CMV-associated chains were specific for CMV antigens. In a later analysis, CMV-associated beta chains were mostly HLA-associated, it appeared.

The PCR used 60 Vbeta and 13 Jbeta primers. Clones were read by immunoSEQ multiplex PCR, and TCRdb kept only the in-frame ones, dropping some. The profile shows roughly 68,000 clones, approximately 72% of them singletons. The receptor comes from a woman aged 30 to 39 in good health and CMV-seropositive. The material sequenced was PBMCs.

The CDR3: CASSTSGTTDTQYF. DNA for the CDR3: TGTGCCAGCTCGACTAGCGGGACTACAGATACGCAGTATTTT. J is TRBJ2-3 and V is TRBV25-1; 11 bases agree with TRBD2. V shed 8 bases and J 3 bases; nucleotides not matched to a gene: 4. The CDR3 is 14 residues long. CDR1 and CDR2 from the germline V gene are MGHDK and SYGVNS.